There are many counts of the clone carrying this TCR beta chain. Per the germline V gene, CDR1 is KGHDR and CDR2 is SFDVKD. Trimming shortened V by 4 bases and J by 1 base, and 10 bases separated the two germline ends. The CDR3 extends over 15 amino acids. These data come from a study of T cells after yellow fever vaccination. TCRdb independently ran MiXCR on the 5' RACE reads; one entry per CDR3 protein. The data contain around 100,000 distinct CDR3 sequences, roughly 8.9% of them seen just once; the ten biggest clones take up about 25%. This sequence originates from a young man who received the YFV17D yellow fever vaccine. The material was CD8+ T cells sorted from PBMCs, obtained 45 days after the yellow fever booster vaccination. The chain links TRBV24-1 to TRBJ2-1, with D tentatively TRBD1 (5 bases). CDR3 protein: CATSDIRDSYNEQFF. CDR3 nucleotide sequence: TGTGCCACCAGTGACATCAGGGATTCCTACAATGAGCAGTTCTTC.